The T cell receptor beta chain under discussion was sequenced for a study of cytomegalovirus exposure and HLA in healthy donors. About this clone itself: Its antigen is still unknown.

Per germline, CDR1 SGHVS and CDR2 FQNEAQ. The CDR3 has 16 amino acids. V gave up 1 base and J gave up 3 bases; unmatched junction bases: 7. Study-wide findings and caveats: Rare TCR sequences dominated, though some public TCRs recurred in many donors. Altogether, around 160 TCR beta chains were recorded as cytomegalovirus-associated. Testing in vitro showed a few CMV-associated chains specific for CMV antigens. Accounts indicate the classifier identified cytomegalovirus status with strong specificity and sensitivity.

Assay: immunoSEQ multiplex PCR; the TCRdb copy retains only in-frame clones and omits some. The table has about 130,000 clones, around 90% seen once. Material for sequencing was PBMCs. The sequence was collected from a young woman in good health and CMV-seropositive. This rearrangement joins TRBV7-8 to TRBJ2-7; 9 bases map to TRBD1. For the CDR3, the DNA is TGTGCCAGCAGCTTAGGGGGGAGGACAGGGGTCTACGAGCAGTACTTC. Amino acid sequence: CASSLGGRTGVYEQYF.